This T cell receptor beta chain was sequenced during a study of PD-1 blockade in classical Hodgkin lymphoma. Overall study findings and caveats: The study reported lower baseline TCR diversity in newly diagnosed patients than in healthy donors.

The CDR3 spans 13 residues. The trim removed 6 bases at V and 6 bases at J, leaving 7 bases unmatched. From germline, CDR1 is WNHNN and CDR2 SYGVQD (reference sequence). In every patient, relapse followed autologous stem cell transplantation, while exposure to brentuximab vedotin differed. Reported best responses ranged across complete response, partial response or progressive disease. Generated by immunoSEQ multiplex PCR, the TCRdb table keeps only in-frame clones and is missing some. In the table there are some 96,000 clones, 75% to 90% of which are singletons. Comments on this clone: Antigen: not known.

The rearrangement joins TRBV10-1 to TRBJ2-7; 8 bases agree with TRBD1. The source was peripheral blood mononuclear cells (PBMCs), collected at baseline. This TCR derives from a human donor with classical Hodgkin lymphoma. In DNA form, the CDR3 reads TGCGCCAGCAGCAGACAGGGGCAGGTCGAGCAGTACTTC. Translating it yields CASSRQGQVEQYF.